This T cell receptor beta chain was sequenced in a study of post-analysis software for immune sequencing data. In the study overall: Both relapsing-remitting and secondary progressive multiple sclerosis featured among the disease courses, as did progressive-relapsing multiple sclerosis.

Sequencing libraries made from TCR beta cDNA carried unique molecular identifiers. Input amounts of roughly 0.85 to 10 million T cells were used. These gave around 500,000 cDNA molecules, so each molecule approximated one T cell. TCRdb re-derived calls from the PCR reads in MiXCR, one entry per CDR3 protein. The table lists about 210,000 distinct CDR3 sequences, approximately 29% of them singletons. The sample holds many counts of this clonotype. The target antigen is unknown. Study results and caveats: F-measure co-clustering was strong for batch-matched samples. Controls significantly exceeded multiple sclerosis patients in normalized Chao1 diversity. When patients were compared with controls, a handful of TRBV segments were more frequent, TRBV5-6, TRBV5-1 and TRBV20-1 among them.

With V trimmed by 4 bases and J by 3 bases, 6 bases remained unmatched. CDR1 and CDR2 (germline): DFQATT, SNEGSKA (reference sequence). The length of the CDR3 is 13 residues. The TCR was taken from a girl aged 2-17 years with multiple sclerosis. The V and J genes are TRBV20-1 and TRBJ2-7; 7 nucleotides align to TRBD1. The material sequenced was blood. The CDR3 coding sequence is TGCAGTGCTACCCGGGACAGATTCTACGAGCAGTACTTC. It codes for CSATRDRFYEQYF.